The next 10 T cell receptor beta chains were all read from a single sample in a study of T cells expressing NK-cell markers. TCRdb reprocessed the 5' RACE reads and keeps a single row for each CDR3 protein, giving no DNA. The record lists roughly 180,000 distinct CDR3 sequences, of which the ten most abundant hold 20%. The sample comprised blood T cells: a sorted CD56 or NKG2C T cell subset, CD4+ or CD8+ T cells, or bulk PBMC T cells (not recorded which). The receptors shown here come from a man aged 18 to 69 in good health.

The chain is built from TRBV20-1 and TRBJ2-1; as DNA is missing, the TRBD1 call by TCRdb cannot be tested. Looked up from germline, CDR1 is DFQATT and CDR2 is SNEGSKA (reference sequence). The CDR3 has 18 residues. Here the CDR3 reads CSARDESPITGGYNEQFF.

The chain uses TRBV27 and TRBJ2-1; TCRdb calls TRBD2, which cannot be checked without DNA. The germline V gene encodes CDR1 MNHEY and CDR2 SMNVEV (reference sequence). The CDR3 consists of 14 residues. CDR3 region: CASSPTPGLVAQFF.

The V gene is TRBV12-3 or TRBV12-4, the J gene TRBJ1-6; TCRdb reports TRBD1, a call that lacks DNA to check it against. This CDR3 region has 15 residues. The CDR3 protein is CASSDSVDYNSPLHF.

The chain employs TRBV9 and TRBJ2-3; lacking DNA, the TRBD2 call made by TCRdb goes unchecked. Germline V gene data show CDR1 as SGDLS and CDR2 as YYNGEE. This CDR3 spans 16 amino acids. The CDR3 is CASSASRDFRTDTQYF.

The chain couples TRBV2 to TRBJ1-2; the D gene TCRdb calls, TRBD1, cannot be checked with no DNA. The V gene's germline CDR1 is SNHLY and CDR2 FYNNEI. The length of the CDR3 is 15 residues. The CDR3 reads CASRNDREINYGYTF.

The chain uses TRBV27 and TRBJ2-5. This CDR3 spans 16 amino acids. Looked up from germline, CDR1 is MNHEY and CDR2 is SMNVEV (reference sequence). CDR3 region: CASSLISASLPETQYF.

This chain's CDR3 is CASSLGDGYYGYTF. V and J are TRBV11-2 and TRBJ1-2; TCRdb calls TRBD1, which cannot be checked without DNA. The CDR3 is made up of 14 amino acids. Germline-derived CDR1 and CDR2 are SGHAT and FQNNGV.

CDR3: CASSPATEYGYTF. J is TRBJ1-2 and V is TRBV18. Germline V CDR1 and CDR2: KGHSH, LQKENI. The CDR3 consists of 13 residues.

The chain uses TRBV5-1 and TRBJ2-7; TCRdb picks TRBD1, but there is no DNA to check that call. Germline CDR1 and CDR2: SGHRS and YFSETQ. The CDR3 loop spans 16 amino acids. The CDR3 loop reads CASSPRRDSTSYEQYF.

V gene TRBV6-5 combines with J gene TRBJ2-1; TCRdb gives TRBD1 as the D gene, but with no DNA this cannot be confirmed. This CDR3 spans 14 amino acids. In germline, CDR1 is MNHEY, CDR2 SVGAGI. The CDR3: CASSLDYPLSEQFF.